Listed here are 3 T cell receptor beta chains from one sample, sequenced in a study of vaccination and CD4 T cells after COVID-19. Sequenced with the Oncomine TCR Beta short-read assay was DNA taken from cultured CD4+ T cells. Each CDR3 protein is one row after TCRdb ran MiXCR on the PCR reads. The profile covers about 12,000 distinct CDR3 sequences, with approximately 76% appearing a single time and roughly 19% taken by the ten largest. Antigens of these TCRs are unknown. Treatment here: roughly ten-day PBMC culture with coronavirus spike peptide pools or control peptides (ViraFEST assay). Sample: CD4+ T cells from blood, cultured in vitro. All receptors derive from a human donor who had recovered from COVID-19.

The chain is built from TRBV20-1 and TRBJ1-5; D call uncertain. Per the germline V gene, CDR1 is DFQATT and CDR2 is SNEGSKA (reference sequence). Trimming took 0 bases from V and 6 from J, leaving 24 bases between them. This CDR3 is 18 amino acids long. CDR3 DNA: TGCAGTGCTAGAGATCCCACGGAATCTGGGAGGAGCGGTCAGCCCCAGCATTTT. This gives the protein CSARDPTESGRSGQPQHF.

The chain carries TRBV6-2 or TRBV6-3 and TRBJ2-1; D gene uncertain. Trimming took off 6 bases at V and 0 bases at J, with 12 bases between the two ends. The CDR3 loop spans 15 amino acids. CDR1 and CDR2 (germline): MNHEY, SVGEGT. This CDR3 reads CASSPTHSSYNEQFF. Here the CDR3 DNA reads TGTGCCAGCAGCCCGACCCATAGCTCCTACAATGAGCAGTTCTTC.

V gene TRBV11-3 combines with J gene TRBJ2-1; perhaps TRBD2 as D (6 bases). Germline assignment: CDR1 SGHNT and CDR2 YENEEA. The CDR3 runs 16 residues. Trimming pared 0 bases from V and 8 bases from J, leaving 17 bases between. The CDR3 DNA is TGTGCCAGCAGCTTAGACGGGCGGGATGGTTTCGATGAGCAGTTCTTC. Protein sequence: CASSLDGRDGFDEQFF.